A single T cell receptor beta chain is shown here with its context. The antigen remains unidentified. This entry belongs to a study of CD8+ T cells in alopecia areata. Study in general: Twice a day, 5 to 10 mg of oral tofacitinib was administered to treated patients. Study-level results: Persistence of many expanded lesional clones was seen in scalp and blood during tofacitinib. Lesional scalp exceeded normal scalp in clonality, especially in alopecia totalis/universalis.

Extraction and reverse transcription of RNA yielded cDNA as the sequencing template. Generated by immunoSEQ multiplex PCR, the TCRdb table keeps only in-frame clones and is missing some. The sample has 150,000 to 200,000 clones, less than 70% seen once. Trimming removed 2 bases from V and 6 bases from J; junction bases left unmatched: 3. This CDR3 comprises 15 residues. Germline V gene data show CDR1 as LGHNA and CDR2 as YSLEER. Treatment defined: oral pan-JAK inhibitor, 5-10 mg twice daily. This clonotype originated in a human donor with alopecia areata. The chain is built from TRBV4-3 and TRBJ1-6; 8 bases line up with TRBD1. Material: CD4+ T cells sorted from blood, obtained at roughly week 49, from a patient treated with tofacitinib. CDR3 in DNA: TGCGCCAGCAGCCAAATTGGACAGGGTAATTCACCCCTCCACTTT. This codes for CASSQIGQGNSPLHF.